This TCR beta chain was sequenced during a study of T-cell reconstitution after alpha-beta-depleted transplantation in children. Study-wide results and limits: Reportedly, alpha-beta T cells present about two months post-transplant originated from several hundred expanded clones of graft origin. Hyperexpanded clones declined; after one year, newly produced T cells mostly supplied diversity.

Germline loops: CDR1 MGHDK, CDR2 SYGVNS. V shed 3 bases, J shed 5 bases, and the junction held 9 bases outside the gene matches. This CDR3 has 16 residues. This clonotype has at least ten counts. The antigen is not known. Molecular barcoding with unique molecular identifiers was used for the TCRbeta library. TCRdb redid the calling of the PCR reads with MiXCR, one entry per CDR3 protein. Here the sample spans around 500,000 distinct CDR3 sequences, 20% to 25% being singletons. This clonotype originated in a boy under three years old who had a stem cell transplant for acute myeloid leukemia, so the T cells may come from the graft donor. The source was PBMCs, mostly from graft donor cells, collected 360 days after TCRalphabeta/CD19-depleted stem cell transplant. This chain connects TRBV25-1 to TRBJ2-2; 7 bases agree with TRBD2. CDR3: CASSEEGEGNTGELFF. In nucleotides, the CDR3 is TGTGCCAGCAGTGAGGAAGGGGAGGGAAATACCGGGGAGCTGTTTTTT. The whole variable domain, remainder taken from reference TRBV25-1 and TRBJ2-2, is EADIYQTPRYLVIGTGKKITLECSQTMGHDKMYWYQQDPGMELHLIHYSYGVNSTEKGDLSSESTVSRIRTEHFPLTLESARPSHTSQYLCASSEEGEGNTGELFFGEGSRLTVL.